This TCR beta chain comes out of a study of shared T cell receptors in the human thymus. Germline lookup yields CDR1 GTSNPN and CDR2 SVGIG (reference sequence). The length of the CDR3 is 12 residues. Trimming stripped 3 bases from V and 1 base from J, with 7 bases between. Sequencing used immunoSEQ multiplex PCR; TCRdb keeps in-frame clones, though not all of them. The data show hundreds of thousands of clones, approximately 87% seen once. This same sample was also part of a study on human thymus T cells. That study reports: Resected material from corrective heart surgery provided the thymus tissue analysed.

The chain couples TRBV30 to TRBJ2-7; D is uncertain. The sequencing input was thymocytes. The sequence was collected from a boy under three years old with a congenital heart defect. The CDR3 spells CAWSPISYEQYF. In DNA, the CDR3 is TGTGCCTGGAGCCCCATTTCCTACGAGCAGTACTTC.